This TCR beta chain was obtained from a study of identical twins. Germline CDR1 reads MNHEY; CDR2 reads SMNVEV (reference sequence). The CDR3 is 14 amino acids. Unmatched junction bases numbered 4, after V lost 4 bases and J lost 8 bases. Each CDR3 protein is one row after TCRdb ran MiXCR on the 5' RACE reads. The repertoire consists of hundreds of thousands of distinct CDR3 sequences, with under 9.5% occurring once and the leading ten covering around 2.1%. The sample holds a few counts of this clonotype. Its antigen is still unknown. Overall study findings and caveats: Because invariant MAIT and iNKT cells could be present, zero-insertion analyses could be partly confounded. Monozygotic twin pairs showed more out-of-frame TCR alpha sharing than models estimated. Out-of-frame alpha sequences that twins shared showed excess low generation probability. Researchers reported weaker excess twin sharing in beta out-of-frame sequences.

The same specimen was also included in a second study, on yellow fever vaccine responses in identical twins.

The sequence was collected from a woman aged 18-29 years in good health. The chain recombines TRBV27 with TRBJ1-6, with 8 bases aligning to TRBD1. Sequences were obtained from memory (CD45RO+) T cells sorted from blood. CDR3 sequence reads: CASSSQGVYSPLHF. The CDR3, as DNA: TGTGCCAGCAGTTCACAGGGGGTCTATTCACCCCTCCACTTT.